This is a list of T cell receptor beta chains from one sample in a study of T cell repertoires in cytomegalovirus infection. Their specific antigens are unknown. TCRdb fed the reads into MiXCR, producing one record per CDR3 protein. Of over 250,000 distinct CDR3 sequences listed, less than 25% are singletons. The starting material was cultured PBMCs, obtained from culture after CMV antigen stimulation. These receptor sequences come from a human donor in good health (CMV status not recorded). Some clones in this sample may be carry-over from other donors' samples. The CDR3 runs from the conserved cysteine through the conserved F or W. D genes are given only for firm matches. Only some rows state a clone size, as once, few, many or a class for expanded clones.

>.|TRBJ2-3|.|TRBV12-3/TRBV12-4
TGTGCCAGCAGTTGGGGACGGGCCGATACGCAGTATTTT
CASSWGRADTQYF
>.|TRBJ2-7|TRBD2|TRBV7-6
TGTGCCAGCAGCTTAGATATCCTAGCGGGAGAGGCCTACGAGCAGTACTTC
CASSLDILAGEAYEQYF
>many|TRBJ2-2|.|TRBV7-2
TGTGCCAGCAGCTTAGAGGGGGTTGGAGCGGCGAACACCGGGGAGCTGTTTTTT
CASSLEGVGAANTGELFF
>.|TRBJ2-4|TRBD1|TRBV3-1
TGTGCCAGCAGCGCAACCGGGACAGGGTTGGCCATTCAGTACTTC
CASSATGTGLAIQYF
>.|TRBJ1-5|.|TRBV7-9
TGTGCCAGCAGCTTAGCCGGAGGCCCATATAGCAATCAGCCCCAGCGTTTT
CASSLAGGPYSNQPQRF
>few|TRBJ2-5|.|TRBV10-3
TGTGCCATCAGTGATGAACAGGTGGGGCAAGAGACCCAGTACTTC
CAISDEQVGQETQYF
>.|TRBJ2-5|TRBD2|TRBV4-1
TGCGCCAGCAGCGCAGGAGCGGGAGGCCACGAGACCCAGTACTTC
CASSAGAGGHETQYF
>few|TRBJ1-2|TRBD1|TRBV6-4
TGTGCCAGCAGAGGGACAGGCCCCGGTGGCTACACCTTC
CASRGTGPGGYTF
>few|TRBJ2-3|.|TRBV18
TGTGCCAGCTCACCACTTCCCGGCAGCACAGATACGCAGTATTTT
CASSPLPGSTDTQYF
>few|TRBJ2-2|.|TRBV2
TGTGCCAGCATGGTAGATAGCGCCACGAACACCGGGGAGCTGTTTTTT
CASMVDSATNTGELFF
>.|TRBJ2-1|TRBD2|TRBV7-9
TGTGCCAGCAGCGGACTCGAGGGAGGGCATGAGCAGTTCTTC
CASSGLEGGHEQFF
>few|TRBJ2-1|.|TRBV24-1
TGTGCCACCAGTGATTTGCGGCCGGGGAATGAGCAGTTCTTC
CATSDLRPGNEQFF
>.|TRBJ2-1|.|TRBV12-3/TRBV12-4
TGTGCCAGCAGTTATGTTGCTGAGCAGTTCTTC
CASSYVAEQFF
>few|TRBJ2-1|TRBD2|TRBV4-3
TGCGCCAGCAGCCAAGATCGACTAGCGGGAGTTAGTGAGCAGTTCTTC
CASSQDRLAGVSEQFF